The 32 T cell receptor beta chains given below trace back to one sample, sequenced in a study of long-term antiretroviral therapy in people with HIV. The assay, immunoSEQ v3.0, was run at survey level. This table comes from immunoSEQ multiplex PCR, and its TCRdb copy is limited to in-frame clones, with some not included. The sample carries fewer than 35,000 clones, 70% to 90% recorded once. The sequenced sample was unsorted PBMCs, obtained about 3.3 years after starting antiretroviral therapy. Receptor source: a man in his late teens or twenties with HIV.

V usage is TRBV4-1 and J usage is TRBJ1-1; maybe TRBD1 (5 bases). The germline CDR1 and CDR2 sequences are MGHRA and YSYEKL. Between the trimmed V and J ends, which lost 0 bases and 4 bases, there was a span of 12 bases. The CDR3 runs to 15 residues. The CDR3 is CASSQEPRGSTEAFF. CDR3 in DNA: TGCGCCAGCAGCCAAGAACCTCGGGGCAGCACTGAAGCTTTCTTT.

This clone was detected only once. This chain uses TRBV6-5 with TRBJ2-1; TRBD2 aligns across 12 bases. From germline, CDR1 is MNHEY and CDR2 SVGAGI. The CDR3 covers 15 residues. Trimming removed 6 bases from V and 4 bases from J; junction bases left unmatched: 4. CDR3 DNA sequence: TGTGCCAGCAGCCCCGGGACTAGCGGGTACAATGAGCAGTTCTTC. It encodes CASSPGTSGYNEQFF.

The rearrangement joins TRBV4-3 to TRBJ1-4; 8 bases are a match to TRBD1. The CDR3 is made up of 15 amino acids. Unmatched junction bases numbered 4, after V lost 0 bases and J lost 7 bases. Per the germline V gene, CDR1 is LGHNA and CDR2 is YSLEER. The CDR3 protein is CASSQDGTGGEKLFF. CDR3 bases: TGCGCCAGCAGCCAAGATGGGACAGGCGGTGAAAAACTGTTTTTT.

CDR3 nucleotide sequence: TGTGCCAGCAGCTTAGCGACTAGCGCCAACTACGAGCAGTACTTC. Amino acid sequence: CASSLATSANYEQYF. The rearrangement links TRBV7-6 to TRBJ2-7; 8 nucleotides align to TRBD2. The CDR3 is 15 residues long. The germline CDR1 and CDR2 sequences are SGHVS and FNYEAQ. The trim removed 0 bases at V and 3 bases at J, leaving 4 bases unmatched. The variable domain in full, completed from reference TRBV7-6 and TRBJ2-7, reads GAGVSQSPRYKVTKRGQDVALRCDPISGHVSLYWYRQALGQGPEFLTYFNYEAQQDKSGLPNDRFSAERPEGSISTLTIQRTEQRDSAMYRCASSLATSANYEQYFGPGTRLTVT.

The rearrangement joins TRBV27 to TRBJ1-5; no definite D call. The CDR3 loop spans 13 amino acids. Deletions cut 2 bases from V and 3 bases from J, with 5 bases between. CDR1 is MNHEY and CDR2 is SMNVEV in the germline V gene (reference sequence). The CDR3 protein is CASSLGYNQPQHF. In DNA form, the CDR3 reads TGTGCCAGCAGTTTAGGATACAATCAGCCCCAGCATTTT.

This chain uses TRBV5-1 with TRBJ1-1, with D hard to call. CDR1 and CDR2 from the germline V gene are SGHRS and YFSETQ. Trimming pared 4 bases from V and 2 bases from J, leaving 12 bases between. This CDR3 spans 14 amino acids. The DNA for the CDR3 is TGCGCCAGCAGCCCGTACCGTGATAACACTGAAGCTTTCTTT. This gives the protein CASSPYRDNTEAFF.

This clone was observed once. The chain uses TRBV27 and TRBJ1-1; no clear D. Germline CDR1 and CDR2: MNHEY and SMNVEV (reference sequence). Trimming cost V 3 bases and J 0 bases, with 11 bases left between them. This CDR3 is built from 15 residues. The CDR3 region has the DNA TGTGCCAGCAGTTTCCTCGGACCGATGAACACTGAAGCTTTCTTT. Translation: CASSFLGPMNTEAFF.

V and J are TRBV11-3 and TRBJ2-6; unclear D gene. The CDR3 is 15 residues long. The V gene lost 6 bases and the J gene lost 0 bases, with 9 bases spanning the gap. Germline CDR1 is SGHNT and CDR2 is YENEEA. CDR3 loop: CASSPGPSGANVLTF. DNA of the CDR3: TGTGCCAGCAGTCCGGGTCCCTCTGGGGCCAACGTCCTGACTTTC.

This clone has only a few counts. The chain recombines TRBV28 with TRBJ1-5; 9 bases match TRBD1. Germline V lookup: CDR1 MDHEN, CDR2 SYDVKM. CDR3 length: 17 amino acids. V trimming: 2 bases; J trimming: 7 bases; junction bases outside the gene matches: 12. CDR3 sequence reads: CASSLREGTGRGQPQHF. The CDR3 nucleotides read TGTGCCAGCAGTTTAAGGGAGGGGACAGGGAGGGGGCAGCCCCAGCATTTT.

The rearrangement links TRBV4-3 to TRBJ2-7; 7 bases match TRBD2. CDR1 is LGHNA, CDR2 YSLEER, per germline. Unmatched junction bases numbered 12, after V lost 1 base and J lost 0 bases. This CDR3 has 18 residues. CDR3 sequence reads: CASSQGLAVSTHSYEQYF. DNA of the CDR3: TGCGCCAGCAGCCAAGGACTAGCCGTTTCAACTCACTCCTACGAGCAGTACTTC.

This clone has just a few counts. The chain links TRBV7-9 to TRBJ2-7; 13 positions agree with TRBD2. The V gene's germline CDR1 is SEHNR and CDR2 FQNEAQ (reference sequence). The V and J ends lost 5 bases and 7 bases, in that order; junction bases with no gene match: 8. The CDR3 is 15 amino acids. In DNA form, the CDR3 reads TGTGCCAGCAGCCAGACTAGCGGGAGGCGCGGGGAGCAGTACTTC. Its protein product is CASSQTSGRRGEQYF.

The chain recombines TRBV4-1 with TRBJ2-7, with 11 bases lining up with TRBD1. The length of the CDR3 is 15 residues. Germline CDR1 and CDR2: MGHRA and YSYEKL. The trim removed 3 bases at V and 2 bases at J, leaving 3 bases unmatched. CDR3 amino acids: CASSQAGQGAYEQYF. CDR3 nucleotides: TGCGCCAGCAGCCAGGCGGGACAGGGGGCCTACGAGCAGTACTTC.

The rearrangement links TRBV27 to TRBJ2-7, with a possible D match to TRBD2 (5 bases). Germline V lookup: CDR1 MNHEY, CDR2 SMNVEV (reference sequence). The V gene lost 2 bases and the J gene lost 2 bases, with 7 bases spanning the gap. The CDR3 loop spans 13 amino acids. The chain's CDR3 is CASSLHGAYEQYF. The CDR3 coding sequence is TGTGCCAGCAGTTTACACGGGGCCTACGAGCAGTACTTC.

This chain links TRBV10-2 with TRBJ1-2, with 7 bases fitting TRBD1. The J segment lost 8 bases and the V segment lost 3 bases, leaving 3 bases of the junction unmatched. The germline gives CDR1 WSHSY, CDR2 SAAADI. This CDR3 contains 12 residues. CDR3 nucleotide sequence: TGCGCCAGCAGTGATCCGGGACAGGGCTACACCTTC. This translates into CASSDPGQGYTF.

The gene calls are TRBV6-5 and TRBJ1-2, with TRBD1 identical over 7 bases. Germline CDR1 and CDR2: MNHEY and SVGAGI. V was clipped by 6 bases and J by 8 bases; unmatched bases: 12. This CDR3 has 14 amino acids. The CDR3 sequence is CASSAPGQPRGYTF. CDR3 coding DNA: TGTGCCAGCAGCGCCCCGGGACAGCCGCGGGGCTACACCTTC.

J is TRBJ2-5 and V is TRBV6-6; no reliable D call. V lost 0 bases and J 4 bases, leaving 3 bases between the germline ends. CDR3 length: 12 residues. CDR1 and CDR2 from the germline V gene are MNHNY and SVGAGI (reference sequence). The CDR3 loop is CASSYSPETQYF. Here the CDR3 DNA reads TGTGCCAGCAGTTACTCACCAGAGACCCAGTACTTC.

The V call is TRBV7-6, the J call TRBJ2-5, with D uncertain. V was clipped by 1 base and J by 10 bases, with 16 bases between them. CDR1 SGHVS and CDR2 FNYEAQ come from the germline V gene. There are 14 residues in the CDR3. CDR3 loop: CASSLDRVVVVQYF. The CDR3 DNA sequence: TGTGCCAGCAGCTTAGACAGAGTCGTCGTGGTCCAGTACTTC.

In DNA, the CDR3 is TGTGCCAGCAGCCCAAGAGACAGGGGGGGATCTTACGAGCAGTACTTC. Amino acids: CASSPRDRGGSYEQYF. The chain is built from TRBV7-2 and TRBJ2-7; 9 positions match TRBD1. The germline V gene has CDR1 SGHTA and CDR2 FQGNSA. The CDR3 runs 16 residues. V was pared by 5 bases and J by 4 bases, with 12 bases of the junction left unmatched.

For the CDR3, the DNA is TGTGCCAGCAGCTTAAACCTGGGTTCGAACTACGAGCAGTACTTC. Translation: CASSLNLGSNYEQYF. J is TRBJ2-7 and V is TRBV11-2; no definite D call. Trimming left V 2 bases short and J 3 bases short, with 14 bases between. Germline V gene sequence: CDR1 SGHAT, CDR2 FQNNGV. The CDR3 extends over 15 amino acids.

This clone appeared a few times. The rearrangement links TRBV5-1 to TRBJ1-6, with unresolved D. Germline CDR1 reads SGHRS; CDR2 reads YFSETQ. The ends were cut back, 0 bases at V and 7 bases at J, with 11 bases in the middle. The CDR3 covers 15 residues. The CDR3 spells CASSLGTVENSPLHF. The CDR3 bases are TGCGCCAGCAGCTTGGGGACGGTTGAGAATTCACCCCTCCACTTT.

Comments on this clone: One junction end does not reproduce the germline sequence, and a read error may be involved. This rearrangement joins TRBV4-1 to TRBJ2-1, with a tentative D call TRBD2 (6 bases). CDR1 is MGHRA, CDR2 YSYEKL, per germline. The CDR3 extends over 12 amino acids. The chain's CDR3 is CASSQDRDFKIF. The CDR3 coding sequence is TGCGCCAGCAGCCAAGATCGGGACTTCAAAATCTTC.

The chain couples TRBV10-3 to TRBJ2-2, with no clear D. Deletions cut 0 bases from V and 6 bases from J, with 8 bases between. Germline V lookup: CDR1 ENHRY, CDR2 SYGVKD. The CDR3 is made up of 14 amino acids. CDR3 amino acids: CAISESRSPGELFF. DNA of the CDR3: TGTGCCATCAGTGAGTCGCGGTCTCCCGGGGAGCTGTTTTTT.

Here the CDR3 DNA reads TGCGCCAGCAGCCCTCCGGGTTCTTACGAGCAGTACTTC. Its translation: CASSPPGSYEQYF. The genes are TRBV4-3 and TRBJ2-7; D unresolved. Trimming stripped 4 bases from V and 4 bases from J, with 11 bases between. The CDR3 is 13 amino acids. Germline assignment: CDR1 LGHNA and CDR2 YSLEER.

This chain links TRBV25-1 with TRBJ2-5, with D unresolved. V gave up 3 bases and J gave up 1 base, with 6 bases separating them. The CDR3 contains 13 residues. CDR1 and CDR2 (germline): MGHDK, SYGVNS. The CDR3 loop reads CASSDLGQETQYF. As DNA, the CDR3 is TGTGCCAGCAGTGATCTAGGCCAAGAGACCCAGTACTTC.

The chain couples TRBV13 to TRBJ2-7; the D gene is possibly TRBD2 (6 bases). Trimming left V 4 bases short and J 0 bases short, with 10 bases between. Per the germline V gene, CDR1 is PRHDT and CDR2 is FYEKMQ (reference sequence). CDR3 size: 14 residues. The CDR3 DNA is TGTGCCAGCAGCTCCCGGGGGAGCTCCTACGAGCAGTACTTC. It is translated as CASSSRGSSYEQYF.

The rearrangement uses TRBV6-4 and TRBJ2-1; 8 bases line up with TRBD2. Germline V gene data show CDR1 as MRHNA and CDR2 as SNTAGT. CDR3 length: 17 residues. The V gene end was trimmed by 2 bases and the J gene end by 4 bases; junction bases not matched to a gene: 10. The CDR3 nucleotides are TGTGCCAGCAGTGACCCAGTTAGGACTAGCAGATACAATGAGCAGTTCTTC. Translated, it gives CASSDPVRTSRYNEQFF.

Written as DNA, the CDR3 is TGTGCCAGCAGTTTCTCCAGCCACTACTACGAGCAGTACTTC. Encoded protein: CASSFSSHYYEQYF. The V and J genes are TRBV27 and TRBJ2-7; D uncertain. Per the germline V gene, CDR1 is MNHEY and CDR2 is SMNVEV (reference sequence). The CDR3 is made up of 14 amino acids. V lost 3 bases, J lost 3 bases, and 12 bases lay in between.

The chain recombines TRBV6-5 with TRBJ2-7; the D gene is possibly TRBD2 (6 bases). The CDR3 is 16 amino acids. The germline gives CDR1 MNHEY, CDR2 SVGAGI. Trimming stripped 0 bases from V and 3 bases from J, with 15 bases between. As DNA, the CDR3 is TGTGCCAGCAGTTACTCGTTCGGGAGAACCCGCTACGAGCAGTACTTC. Translated: CASSYSFGRTRYEQYF.

The genes are TRBV2 and TRBJ2-7; D possibly matches TRBD1 or TRBD2 (5 bases each). The CDR3 is made up of 15 amino acids. The germline gives CDR1 SNHLY, CDR2 FYNNEI. V was cut by 8 bases and J by 3 bases, with 20 bases left in between. This chain's CDR3 is CASSEHWDGGYEQYF. In nucleotides, the CDR3 is TGTGCCAGCTCAGAGCACTGGGACGGCGGCTACGAGCAGTACTTC.

The chain is built from TRBV4-1 and TRBJ2-7, with 7 bases that match TRBD1. The CDR3 is made up of 12 amino acids. V shed 3 bases, J shed 7 bases, and the junction held 3 bases outside the gene matches. The germline V gene encodes CDR1 MGHRA and CDR2 YSYEKL. CDR3 region: CASSQTGREQYF. The CDR3 coding sequence is TGCGCCAGCAGCCAGACAGGGCGAGAGCAGTACTTC.

This chain's CDR3 is CASSLDRGYTEAFF. The CDR3 DNA sequence: TGTGCCAGCAGTTTGGACAGGGGATACACTGAAGCTTTCTTT. This chain connects TRBV27 to TRBJ1-1; 9 bases match TRBD1. This CDR3 has 14 residues. Germline loops: CDR1 MNHEY, CDR2 SMNVEV (reference sequence). V gave up 3 bases and J gave up 3 bases; unmatched junction bases: 2.

The chain uses TRBV5-5 and TRBJ2-3, with 11 nucleotides matching TRBD2. CDR1 and CDR2 (germline): SGHKS, YYEKEE (reference sequence). J gave up 7 bases and V 0 bases, and 7 bases lay outside the gene matches. The CDR3 runs to 16 residues. The CDR3 DNA reads as TGTGCCAGCAGCTTGGCCCTAGCGGGAGGTGAAAATACGCAGTATTTT. Protein product: CASSLALAGGENTQYF. The whole variable domain, remainder taken from reference TRBV5-5 and TRBJ2-3, is DAGVTQSPTHLIKTRGQQVTLRCSPISGHKSVSWYQQVLGQGPQFIFQYYEKEERGRGNFPDRFSARQFPNYSSELNVNALLLGDSALYLCASSLALAGGENTQYFGPGTRLTVL.